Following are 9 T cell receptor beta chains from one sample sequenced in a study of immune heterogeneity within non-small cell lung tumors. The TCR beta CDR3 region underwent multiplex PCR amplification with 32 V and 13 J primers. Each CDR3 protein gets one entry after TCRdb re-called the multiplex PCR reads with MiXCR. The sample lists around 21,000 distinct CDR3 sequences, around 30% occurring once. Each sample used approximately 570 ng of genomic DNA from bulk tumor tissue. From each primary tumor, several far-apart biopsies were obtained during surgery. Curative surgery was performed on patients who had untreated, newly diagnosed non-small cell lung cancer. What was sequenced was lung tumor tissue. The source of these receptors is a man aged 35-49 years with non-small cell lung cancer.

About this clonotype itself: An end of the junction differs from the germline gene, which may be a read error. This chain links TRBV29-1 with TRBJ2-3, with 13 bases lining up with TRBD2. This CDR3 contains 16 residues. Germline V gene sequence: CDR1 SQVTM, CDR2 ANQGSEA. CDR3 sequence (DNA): TGCAGCGCCCGAGGACTAGCGGGAGTCGGGGCAGATACGCAGTGTTTT. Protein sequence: CSARGLAGVGADTQCF.

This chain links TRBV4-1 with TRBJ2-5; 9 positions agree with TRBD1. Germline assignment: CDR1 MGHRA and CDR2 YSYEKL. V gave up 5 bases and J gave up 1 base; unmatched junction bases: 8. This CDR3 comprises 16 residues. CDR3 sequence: CASSAGQGERQETQYF. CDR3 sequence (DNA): TGCGCCAGCAGCGCGGGACAGGGTGAGCGCCAAGAGACCCAGTACTTC.

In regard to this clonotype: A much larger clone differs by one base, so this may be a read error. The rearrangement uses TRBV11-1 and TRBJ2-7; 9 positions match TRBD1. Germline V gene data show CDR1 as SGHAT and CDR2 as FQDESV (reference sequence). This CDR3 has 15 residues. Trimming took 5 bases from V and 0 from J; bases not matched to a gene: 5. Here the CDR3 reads CASSGGTGCSYEQYF. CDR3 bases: TGTGCCAGCAGCGGCGGGACAGGGTGCTCCTACGAGCAGTACTTC.

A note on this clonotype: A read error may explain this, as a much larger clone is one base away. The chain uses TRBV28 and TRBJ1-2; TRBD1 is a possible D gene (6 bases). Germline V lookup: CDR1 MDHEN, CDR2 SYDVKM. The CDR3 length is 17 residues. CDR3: CACSPVGGRDINYGYTF. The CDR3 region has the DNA TGTGCCTGCAGTCCCGTTGGGGGCAGAGATATTAACTATGGCTACACCTTC.

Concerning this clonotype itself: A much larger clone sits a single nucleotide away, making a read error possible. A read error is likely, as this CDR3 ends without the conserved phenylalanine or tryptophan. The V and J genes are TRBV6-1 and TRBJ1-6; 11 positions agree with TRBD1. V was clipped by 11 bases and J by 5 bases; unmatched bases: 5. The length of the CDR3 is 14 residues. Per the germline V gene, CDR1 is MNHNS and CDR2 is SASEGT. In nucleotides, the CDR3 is TGTGCCGTTCGGGACAGGGGGGATAATTCACCCCTCCACCTT. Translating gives CAVRDRGDNSPLHL.

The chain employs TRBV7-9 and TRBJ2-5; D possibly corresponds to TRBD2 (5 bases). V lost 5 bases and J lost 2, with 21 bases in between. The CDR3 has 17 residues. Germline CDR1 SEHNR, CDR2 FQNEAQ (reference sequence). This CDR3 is CASSPRLARVPQETQYF. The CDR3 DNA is TGTGCCAGCAGCCCCCGTCTAGCCCGGGTACCTCAAGAGACCCAGTACTTC. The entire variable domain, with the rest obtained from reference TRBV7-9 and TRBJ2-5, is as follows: DTGVSQNPRHKITKRGQNVTFRCDPISEHNRLYWYRQTLGQGPEFLTYFQNEAQLEKSRLLSDRFSAERPKGSFSTLEIQRTEQGDSAMYLCASSPRLARVPQETQYFGPGTRLLVL.

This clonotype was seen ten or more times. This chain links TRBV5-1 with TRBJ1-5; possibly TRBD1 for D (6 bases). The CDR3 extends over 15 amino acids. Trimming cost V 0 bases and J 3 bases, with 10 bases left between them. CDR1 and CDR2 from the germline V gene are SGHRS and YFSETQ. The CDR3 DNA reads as TGCGCCAGCAGCTTGGCGTCAGGGGACAATCAGCCCCAGCATTTT. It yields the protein CASSLASGDNQPQHF.

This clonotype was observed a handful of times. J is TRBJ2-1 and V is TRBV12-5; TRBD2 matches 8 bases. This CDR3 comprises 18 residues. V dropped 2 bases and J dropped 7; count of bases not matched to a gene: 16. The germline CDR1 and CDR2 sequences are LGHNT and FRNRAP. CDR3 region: CASGLSVVWGSGVNEQFF. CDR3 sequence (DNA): TGTGCTAGTGGTTTGTCGGTCGTTTGGGGTAGCGGGGTGAATGAGCAGTTCTTC.

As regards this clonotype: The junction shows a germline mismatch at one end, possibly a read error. The CDR3 protein is CASIEFIGQETQYF. The CDR3, as DNA: TGTGCCAGCATTGAATTTATAGGTCAGGAAACCCAGTACTTC. The chain links TRBV25-1 to TRBJ2-5, with no clear D. CDR1 is MGHDK, CDR2 SYGVNS, per germline. This CDR3 region has 14 residues.